The 9 T cell receptor beta chains below all came from one sample that was sequenced in a study of blood T cell repertoires in COVID-19. Some clones are missing from TCRdb's copy, which holds only in-frame ones; the method was immunoSEQ multiplex PCR. The sample lists some 320,000 clones, just under 90% seen once, with 2.9% in the top ten. Sequencing used PBMCs or T cells enriched from blood (not recorded which). The receptors were sampled from a woman in her forties or fifties who had been exposed to COVID-19.

The J gene is TRBJ1-2, the V gene TRBV28, with D tentatively TRBD1 (5 bases). The germline V gene encodes CDR1 MDHEN and CDR2 SYDVKM. Deletions cut 6 bases from V and 6 bases from J, with 23 bases between. CDR3 length: 16 amino acids. DNA for the CDR3: TGTGCCAGCAGCACCGGCCGGGGGAGGGGAGCAAATGGCTACACCTTC. Amino acid sequence: CASSTGRGRGANGYTF.

This rearrangement joins TRBV29-1 to TRBJ1-2, with 9 bases fitting TRBD1. Trimming at V came to 5 bases and at J to 8 bases, leaving 6 bases not matched to a gene. The germline CDR1 and CDR2 sequences are SQVTM and ANQGSEA. The CDR3 covers 12 residues. CDR3 nucleotides: TGCAGCGTTAACACAGGGGGCAGGGGCTACACCTTC. It codes for CSVNTGGRGYTF.

The chain is built from TRBV13 and TRBJ1-6; D is unclear. Trimming stripped 0 bases from V and 5 bases from J, with 14 bases between. Germline V gene data show CDR1 as PRHDT and CDR2 as FYEKMQ (reference sequence). The CDR3 sequence is 17 residues long. Here the CDR3 DNA reads TGTGCCAGCAGCTTAGGCCGGTTTGGAGGGAATAATTCACCCCTCCACTTT. Its translation is CASSLGRFGGNNSPLHF.

J is TRBJ2-1 and V is TRBV6-5; 9 bases are shared with TRBD2. Germline CDR1 MNHEY, CDR2 SVGAGI. The CDR3 runs to 14 residues. V was clipped by 6 bases and J by 4 bases; unmatched bases: 4. The CDR3 DNA sequence: TGTGCCAGCAGCACTAGCGGGCCTTACAATGAGCAGTTCTTC. This codes for CASSTSGPYNEQFF.

This clone was counted a few times. J is TRBJ1-1 and V is TRBV9, with unresolved D. This CDR3 spans 12 amino acids. V shed 4 bases and J shed 1 base, with 5 bases lying between them. Germline lookup yields CDR1 SGDLS and CDR2 YYNGEE. CDR3 amino acids: CASSRSNTEAFF. DNA of the CDR3: TGTGCCAGCAGCCGGTCGAACACTGAAGCTTTCTTT.

The rearrangement links TRBV28 to TRBJ1-2, with 7 bases fitting TRBD1. V was pared by 4 bases and J by 0 bases, with 2 bases of the junction left unmatched. Germline V gene lookup returns CDR1 MDHEN and CDR2 SYDVKM. This CDR3 is built from 14 residues. For the CDR3, the DNA is TGTGCCAGCAGTTACAGGGGTTCTAACTATGGCTACACCTTC. It yields the protein CASSYRGSNYGYTF.

CDR3 in amino acids: CASSLVGTGGSYGYTF. CDR3 coding DNA: TGTGCCAGCAGCTTAGTAGGAACAGGGGGCTCCTATGGCTACACCTTC. The chain has TRBV7-2 and TRBJ1-2, with 9 bases lining up with TRBD1. V lost 1 base, J lost 4 bases, and 7 bases stayed unmatched. The V gene's germline CDR1 is SGHTA and CDR2 FQGNSA. This CDR3 is built from 16 residues.

This clone has just a few counts. This chain links TRBV20-1 with TRBJ2-1, with D perhaps TRBD1 (6 bases). Trimming took off 3 bases at V and 5 bases at J, with 11 bases between the two ends. Germline CDR1 is DFQATT and CDR2 is SNEGSKA (reference sequence). This CDR3 comprises 13 residues. As DNA, the CDR3 is TGCAGTGCTAGTCGCGGACAGCACAATGAGCAGTTCTTC. Its protein is CSASRGQHNEQFF.

The chain carries TRBV27 and TRBJ1-1; tentative D call: TRBD1 (5 bases). The CDR3 sequence is 14 residues long. Trimming took 5 bases from V and 0 from J, leaving 10 bases between them. Germline V gene lookup returns CDR1 MNHEY and CDR2 SMNVEV (reference sequence). CDR3 sequence: CASSLRQLNTEAFF. For the CDR3, the DNA is TGTGCCAGCAGTCTCCGACAGTTGAACACTGAAGCTTTCTTT.